The present T cell receptor (beta chain) was sequenced within a study of T-cell reconstitution after alpha-beta-depleted transplantation in children. Study-wide results and caveats: Surviving recipient T cells and thymic progenitors underlay high day-60 TCRbeta diversity in some patients. As was reported, about two months after transplant, alpha-beta T cells came from several hundred expanded graft clones. At one year after transplant, newly produced T cells mostly accounted for T-cell counts and diversity.

Comments on this clonotype: Its specificity is unknown.

Unique molecular identifiers were used in preparing the TCRbeta library. TCRdb re-analysed the PCR reads in MiXCR, keeping a single row per CDR3 protein. Of 250,000 to 300,000 distinct CDR3 sequences listed, nearly 8% are singletons. This sample comprised peripheral blood, obtained 360 days after TCRalphabeta/CD19-depleted stem cell transplant. This TCR derives from a female patient between 2 and 15 years old who had a stem cell transplant for Fanconi anemia, so the T cells may come from the graft donor.

This CDR3 is CASSYDWPYEQYF. In DNA, the CDR3 is TGTGCCAGCAGTTATGATTGGCCCTACGAGCAGTACTTC. The chain couples TRBV6-2 or TRBV6-3 to TRBJ2-7; D is unclear. V was cut by 3 bases and J by 2 bases, with 8 bases left in between. Germline assignment: CDR1 MNHEY and CDR2 SVGEGT. The length of the CDR3 is 13 residues.